Following are 25 T cell receptor beta chains from one sample sequenced in a study of OX40 agonist ivuxolimab in advanced cancers. Some clones are missing from TCRdb's copy, which holds only in-frame ones; the method was immunoSEQ multiplex PCR. The repertoire holds over 30,000 clones, with 82% as singletons. This specimen consisted of CD4+ or CD8+ T cells sorted from blood, obtained in a trial of the OX40 agonist ivuxolimab. The receptors derive from an adult with an advanced solid tumor such as melanoma, head and neck, liver or kidney cancer.

The CDR3 loop is CASSHGTLQSTDTQYF. CDR3 DNA: TGTGCCAGCAGCCATGGGACTCTCCAAAGCACAGATACGCAGTATTTT. The chain is built from TRBV7-6 and TRBJ2-3, with D tentatively TRBD2 (6 bases). This CDR3 spans 16 amino acids. V shed 5 bases and J shed 0 bases, with 15 bases lying between them. Germline V CDR1 and CDR2: SGHVS, FNYEAQ.

V gene TRBV4-2 combines with J gene TRBJ1-4; no firm D call. Trimming stripped 0 bases from V and 8 bases from J, with 13 bases between. Germline lookup yields CDR1 LGHNA and CDR2 YNFKEQ. There are 15 residues in the CDR3. CDR3 region: CASSQEWRMGEKLFF. Written as DNA, the CDR3 is TGTGCCAGCAGCCAAGAGTGGAGAATGGGCGAAAAACTGTTTTTT.

The chain employs TRBV2 and TRBJ2-7; TRBD2 agrees at 11 bases. J lost 6 bases, V lost 6 bases, and 7 bases had no gene match. The CDR3 extends over 14 amino acids. Germline CDR1 and CDR2: SNHLY and FYNNEI. CDR3 in DNA: TGTGCCAGCAGGGCTGGGACTAGCGGCTCCGAGCAGTACTTC. It yields the protein CASRAGTSGSEQYF.

J is TRBJ2-2 and V is TRBV11-3, with D possibly matching TRBD1 (5 bases). Trimming shortened V by 3 bases and J by 3 bases, and 8 bases separated the two germline ends. This CDR3 spans 14 amino acids. Germline CDR1 is SGHNT and CDR2 is YENEEA. CDR3 amino acids: CASSFGQYTGELFF. CDR3 nucleotide sequence: TGTGCCAGCAGCTTTGGACAATACACCGGGGAGCTGTTTTTT.

The genes are TRBV7-3 and TRBJ1-3; TRBD1 matches 8 bases. The CDR3 runs to 15 residues. The junction had 6 bases not matched to a gene; V was cut back by 5 bases and J by 3 bases. Germline V gene data show CDR1 as SGHTA and CDR2 as FQGTGA. In DNA, the CDR3 is TGTGCCAGCAGCCCCGACAGGGGATTTGGAAACACCATATATTTT. Translation: CASSPDRGFGNTIYF.

Of note for this clone: The limits of the CDR3 on the DNA are not certain, so only TCRdb's listed CDR3 is given. V and J are TRBV7-9 and TRBJ2-4. Inclusive of both ends, the CDR3 amounts to 16 amino acids. The germline CDR1 and CDR2 sequences are SEHNR and FQNEAQ (reference sequence). CDR3 loop: CASSSSAVIAKNIQYF.

This chain uses TRBV7-9 with TRBJ2-4; no reliable D call. The germline CDR1 and CDR2 sequences are SEHNR and FQNEAQ (reference sequence). The V end was cut by 1 base, the J end by 3 bases, with 16 bases between. There are 17 residues in the CDR3. The CDR3 bases are TGTGCCAGCAGCTTAGAGGGTAAAGCTGTGGGCAAAAACATTCAGTACTTC. This codes for CASSLEGKAVGKNIQYF.

The rearrangement uses TRBV2 and TRBJ2-7; maybe TRBD1 (7 bases). The CDR3 extends over 15 amino acids. Per the germline V gene, CDR1 is SNHLY and CDR2 is FYNNEI. V lost 3 bases to trimming and J lost 5 bases, with 17 bases between them. The CDR3 DNA reads as TGTGCCAGCAGTGATTCGGCAGGGGGACTGGACGAGCAGTACTTC. Its protein product is CASSDSAGGLDEQYF.

This clone was found a few times. This chain's CDR3 is CASNYARGQGKYNEQFF. Written as DNA, the CDR3 is TGTGCCAGCAACTACGCCCGGGGACAGGGGAAATACAATGAGCAGTTCTTC. The chain is built from TRBV11-2 and TRBJ2-1, with TRBD1 matching 10 bases. The CDR3 loop spans 17 amino acids. The ends lost 7 bases at V and 4 bases at J; junction bases unmatched: 13. Germline V gene data show CDR1 as SGHAT and CDR2 as FQNNGV.

V and J are TRBV7-9 and TRBJ1-1, with a weak D call TRBD1 (5 bases). There are 13 residues in the CDR3. Between the trimmed V and J ends, which lost 5 bases and 1 base, there was a span of 8 bases. Germline assignment: CDR1 SEHNR and CDR2 FQNEAQ (reference sequence). In DNA, the CDR3 is TGTGCCAGCAGCCGGACATCGAACACTGAAGCTTTCTTT. It translates to CASSRTSNTEAFF.

The chain joins TRBV27 to TRBJ2-7, with 7 bases fitting TRBD2. The CDR3 loop spans 13 amino acids. Germline V CDR1 and CDR2: MNHEY, SMNVEV (reference sequence). V shed 3 bases and J 3 bases; nucleotides not matched to a gene: 2. The CDR3 reads CASSLREGYEQYF. In nucleotides, the CDR3 is TGTGCCAGCAGTTTGAGGGAGGGCTACGAGCAGTACTTC.

This chain joins TRBV10-3 and TRBJ2-1; D is unresolved. Germline values: CDR1 ENHRY, CDR2 SYGVKD. This CDR3 comprises 14 residues. Trimming shortened V by 4 bases and J by 10 bases, and 17 bases separated the two germline ends. The CDR3 region is CAISGSFVGWEQFF. Here the CDR3 DNA reads TGTGCCATCAGTGGCTCTTTCGTGGGGTGGGAGCAGTTCTTC.

V is TRBV4-1 and J is TRBJ2-5; D is perhaps TRBD1 or TRBD2 (5 bases each). Deletions cut 2 bases from V and 5 bases from J, with 15 bases between. Germline V gene data show CDR1 as MGHRA and CDR2 as YSYEKL. This CDR3 is 15 amino acids long. The chain's CDR3 is CASSQTPVGVETQYF. The CDR3 region has the DNA TGCGCCAGCAGCCAAACGCCGGTGGGGGTTGAGACCCAGTACTTC.

The J gene is TRBJ1-4, the V gene TRBV18; 7 bases match TRBD1. The CDR3 loop spans 16 amino acids. Per germline, CDR1 KGHSH and CDR2 LQKENI. The ends lost 3 bases at V and 7 bases at J; junction bases unmatched: 11. The CDR3 DNA reads as TGTGCCAGCTCACCCCGCGAGAGGGGGCTTAGTGAAAAACTGTTTTTT. Its protein is CASSPRERGLSEKLFF.

The chain links TRBV19 to TRBJ2-1; D possibly matches TRBD1 or TRBD2 (5 bases each). Germline V lookup: CDR1 LNHDA, CDR2 SQIVND (reference sequence). Trimming took off 4 bases at V and 7 bases at J, with 11 bases between the two ends. The CDR3 is 13 residues long. The CDR3, as DNA: TGTGCCAGTAGTACCGACTGGGGGAATGAGCAGTTCTTC. It encodes CASSTDWGNEQFF.

The genes are TRBV29-1 and TRBJ2-7; D is unresolved. The CDR3 is made up of 14 amino acids. The germline V gene has CDR1 SQVTM and CDR2 ANQGSEA. The V end was cut by 5 bases, the J end by 2 bases, with 16 bases between. DNA of the CDR3: TGCAGCGTTTGGACCGGGCTCGTGGCCTACGAGCAGTACTTC. It is translated as CSVWTGLVAYEQYF.

The genes are TRBV2 and TRBJ1-2, with D perhaps matching TRBD1 (5 bases). Germline assignment: CDR1 SNHLY and CDR2 FYNNEI. V was clipped by 0 bases and J by 6 bases, with 8 bases between them. This CDR3 spans 13 amino acids. The CDR3 protein is CASSEARGDGYTF. The CDR3 DNA reads as TGTGCCAGCAGTGAAGCAAGAGGGGATGGCTACACCTTC.

V usage is TRBV11-2 and J usage is TRBJ2-3; a possible D gene is TRBD1 (6 bases). The length of the CDR3 is 13 residues. With 10 bases removed from V and 3 bases from J, the gap between germline ends came to 14 bases. Germline V CDR1 and CDR2: SGHAT, FQNNGV. The CDR3 sequence is CATQRGSTDTQYF. The CDR3 DNA sequence: TGTGCCACCCAGAGGGGGAGTACAGATACGCAGTATTTT.

This chain connects TRBV6-1 to TRBJ1-2, with D unclear. This CDR3 spans 13 amino acids. The ends were cut back, 2 bases at V and 4 bases at J, with 8 bases in the middle. Looked up from germline, CDR1 is MNHNS and CDR2 is SASEGT. The chain's CDR3 is CASSERFTYGYTF. The CDR3 coding sequence is TGTGCCAGCAGTGAACGGTTTACCTATGGCTACACCTTC.

The CDR3 sequence is CAIRQGYNSPLHF. The CDR3 nucleotides are TGTGCCATAAGACAGGGGTATAATTCACCCCTCCACTTT. The rearrangement links TRBV6-1 to TRBJ1-6, with 8 nucleotides matching TRBD1. Germline CDR1 reads MNHNS; CDR2 reads SASEGT. The CDR3 totals 13 residues. V shed 10 bases and J 4 bases; nucleotides not matched to a gene: 3.

The chain employs TRBV19 and TRBJ2-7; tentative D call: TRBD2 (5 bases). The ends were cut back, 5 bases at V and 6 bases at J, with 14 bases in the middle. The CDR3 is 13 residues long. The germline V gene encodes CDR1 LNHDA and CDR2 SQIVND (reference sequence). In DNA form, the CDR3 reads TGTGCCAGTAGTCTCTCCTTCCGGGGCGAGCAGTACTTC. This encodes CASSLSFRGEQYF.

This rearrangement joins TRBV28 to TRBJ1-4, with no clear D. Trimming removed 2 bases from V and 7 bases from J, with 14 bases in between. The CDR3 runs to 15 residues. The germline V gene has CDR1 MDHEN and CDR2 SYDVKM. The DNA for the CDR3 is TGTGCCAGCAGTTTAGGCAGTCGCCTCGGTGAAAAACTGTTTTTT. Translation: CASSLGSRLGEKLFF.

The chain has TRBV7-2 and TRBJ1-1, with D hard to call. Germline CDR1 and CDR2: SGHTA and FQGNSA. CDR3 size: 13 residues. V was pared by 2 bases and J by 6 bases, with 10 bases between. The CDR3 here is CASSLRLGSEAFF. The CDR3 DNA reads as TGTGCCAGCAGCTTACGGCTTGGCTCTGAAGCTTTCTTT.

The chain joins TRBV6-5 to TRBJ1-1, with 9 bases lining up with TRBD1. The germline CDR1 and CDR2 sequences are MNHEY and SVGAGI. Unmatched junction bases numbered 10, after V lost 7 bases and J lost 4 bases. The CDR3 contains 15 residues. This CDR3 reads CASNRDRVRITEAFF. In DNA form, the CDR3 reads TGTGCCAGCAACAGGGACAGGGTGAGGATCACTGAAGCTTTCTTT.

CDR3 DNA sequence: TGTGCCAGCAGCTTGAAGTGGGGAGCGACCGGGGAGCTGTTTTTT. It yields the protein CASSLKWGATGELFF. V is TRBV5-4 and J is TRBJ2-2; D possibly corresponds to TRBD2 (5 bases). The CDR3 contains 15 residues. Germline V gene sequence: CDR1 SGHNT, CDR2 YYREEE (reference sequence). Trimming left V 1 base short and J 5 bases short, with 12 bases between.